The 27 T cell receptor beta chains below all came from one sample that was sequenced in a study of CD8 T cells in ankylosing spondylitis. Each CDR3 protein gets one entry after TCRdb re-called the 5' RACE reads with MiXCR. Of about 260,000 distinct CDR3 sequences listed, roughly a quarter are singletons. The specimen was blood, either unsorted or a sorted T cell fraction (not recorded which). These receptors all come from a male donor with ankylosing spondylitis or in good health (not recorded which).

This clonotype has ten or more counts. CDR3 DNA: TGTGCCAGCAGCTCCGGGGAGCCTGGAGGAGATACGCAGTATTTT. Translation gives CASSSGEPGGDTQYF. This chain uses TRBV28 with TRBJ2-3, with D possibly TRBD2 on 5 matching bases. CDR1 is MDHEN, CDR2 SYDVKM, per germline. The V end lost 6 bases, the J end lost 5 bases, and 18 bases lay between the germline ends. The CDR3 totals 15 residues.

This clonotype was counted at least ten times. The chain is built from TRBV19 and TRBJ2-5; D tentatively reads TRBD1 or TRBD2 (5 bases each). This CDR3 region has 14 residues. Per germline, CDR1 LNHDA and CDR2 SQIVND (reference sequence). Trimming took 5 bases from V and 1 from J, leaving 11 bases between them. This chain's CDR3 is CASSPGTSQETQYF. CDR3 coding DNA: TGTGCCAGTAGTCCGGGGACGTCCCAAGAGACCCAGTACTTC.

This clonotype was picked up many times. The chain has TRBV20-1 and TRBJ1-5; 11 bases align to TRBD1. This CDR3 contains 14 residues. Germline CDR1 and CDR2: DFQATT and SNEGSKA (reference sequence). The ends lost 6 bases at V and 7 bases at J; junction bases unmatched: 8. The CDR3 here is CSARDRGRLQPQHF. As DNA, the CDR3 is TGCAGTGCCCGGGACAGGGGGAGGTTACAGCCCCAGCATTTT.

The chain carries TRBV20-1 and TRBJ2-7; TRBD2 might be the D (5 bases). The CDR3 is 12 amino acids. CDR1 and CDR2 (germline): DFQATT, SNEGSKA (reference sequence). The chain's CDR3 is CSSRESPYEQYF. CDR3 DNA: TGCAGCTCAAGGGAGTCTCCCTACGAGCAGTACTTC.

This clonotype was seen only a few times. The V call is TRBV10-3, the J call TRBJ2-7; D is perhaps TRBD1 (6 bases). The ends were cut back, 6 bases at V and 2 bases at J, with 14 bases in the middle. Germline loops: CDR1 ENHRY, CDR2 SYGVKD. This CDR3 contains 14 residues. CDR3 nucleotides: TGTGCCATCAGAGCCGGGACAAACGCCTACGAGCAGTACTTC. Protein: CAIRAGTNAYEQYF.

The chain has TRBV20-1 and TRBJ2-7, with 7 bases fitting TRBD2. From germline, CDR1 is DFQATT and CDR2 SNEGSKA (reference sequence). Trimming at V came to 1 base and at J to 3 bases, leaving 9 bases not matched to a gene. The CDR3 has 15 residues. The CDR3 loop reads CSARVGGLRFYEQYF. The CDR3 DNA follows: TGCAGTGCTAGAGTGGGAGGGCTGAGGTTCTACGAGCAGTACTTC.

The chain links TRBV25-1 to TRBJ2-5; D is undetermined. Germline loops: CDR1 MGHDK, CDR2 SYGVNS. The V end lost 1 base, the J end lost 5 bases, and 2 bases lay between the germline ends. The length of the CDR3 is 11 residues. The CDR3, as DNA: TGTGCCAGCAGTGAATGGGAGACCCAGTACTTC. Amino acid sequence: CASSEWETQYF.

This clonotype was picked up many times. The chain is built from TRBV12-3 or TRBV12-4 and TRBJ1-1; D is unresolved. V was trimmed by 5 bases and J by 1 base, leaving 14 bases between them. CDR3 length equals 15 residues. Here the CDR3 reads CASSPWEGRNTEAFF. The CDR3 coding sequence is TGTGCCAGCAGTCCCTGGGAGGGTCGGAACACTGAAGCTTTCTTT.

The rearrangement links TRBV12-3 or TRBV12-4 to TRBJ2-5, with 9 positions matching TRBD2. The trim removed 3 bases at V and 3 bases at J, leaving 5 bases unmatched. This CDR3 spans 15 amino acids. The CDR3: CASSFSGRYKETQYF. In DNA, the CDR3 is TGTGCCAGCAGTTTTAGCGGGAGATACAAAGAGACCCAGTACTTC.

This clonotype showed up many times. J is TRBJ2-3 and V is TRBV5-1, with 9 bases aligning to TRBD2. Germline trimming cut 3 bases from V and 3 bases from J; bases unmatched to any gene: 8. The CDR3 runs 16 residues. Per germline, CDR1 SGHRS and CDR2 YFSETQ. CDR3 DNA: TGCGCCAGCAGCTCACAAGCGGGGGGCGGAACAGATACGCAGTATTTT. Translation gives CASSSQAGGGTDTQYF.

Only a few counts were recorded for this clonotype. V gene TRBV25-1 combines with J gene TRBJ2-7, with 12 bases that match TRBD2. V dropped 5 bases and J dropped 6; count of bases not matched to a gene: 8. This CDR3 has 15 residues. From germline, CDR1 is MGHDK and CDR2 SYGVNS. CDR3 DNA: TGTGCCAGCAGTAATGCACTAGCGGGGGGCCGCGAGCAGTACTTC. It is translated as CASSNALAGGREQYF.

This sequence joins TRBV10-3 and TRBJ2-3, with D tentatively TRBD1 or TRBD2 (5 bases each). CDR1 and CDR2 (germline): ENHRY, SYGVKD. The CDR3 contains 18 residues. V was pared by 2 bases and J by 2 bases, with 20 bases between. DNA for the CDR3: TGTGCCATCAGTGAGCCGGGACCACCATCCCCATACACAGATACGCAGTATTTT. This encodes CAISEPGPPSPYTDTQYF.

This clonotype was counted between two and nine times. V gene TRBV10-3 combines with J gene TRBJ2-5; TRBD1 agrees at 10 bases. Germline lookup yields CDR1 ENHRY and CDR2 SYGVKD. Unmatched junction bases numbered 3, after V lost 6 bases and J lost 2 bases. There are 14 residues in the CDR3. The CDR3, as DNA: TGTGCCATCAGAGGGACAGGGGCGCAAGAGACCCAGTACTTC. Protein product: CAIRGTGAQETQYF.

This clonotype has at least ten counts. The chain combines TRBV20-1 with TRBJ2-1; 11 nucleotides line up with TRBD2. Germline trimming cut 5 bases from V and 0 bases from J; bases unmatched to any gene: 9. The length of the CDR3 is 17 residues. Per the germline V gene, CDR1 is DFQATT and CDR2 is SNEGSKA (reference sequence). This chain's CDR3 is CSAPPASGGPSYNEQFF. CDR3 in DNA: TGCAGTGCTCCCCCGGCTAGCGGGGGGCCCTCCTACAATGAGCAGTTCTTC.

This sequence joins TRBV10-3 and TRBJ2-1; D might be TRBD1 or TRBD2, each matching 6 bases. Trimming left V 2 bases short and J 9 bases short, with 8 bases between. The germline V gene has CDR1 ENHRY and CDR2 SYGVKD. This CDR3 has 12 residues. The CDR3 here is CAISEGGGEQFF. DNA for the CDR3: TGTGCCATCAGTGAGGGAGGGGGTGAGCAGTTCTTC.

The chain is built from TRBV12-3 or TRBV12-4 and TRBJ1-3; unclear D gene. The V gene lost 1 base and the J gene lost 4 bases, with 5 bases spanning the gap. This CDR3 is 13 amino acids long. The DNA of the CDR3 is TGTGCCAGCAGTTTAGGAGAAGGAAACACCATATATTTT. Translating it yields CASSLGEGNTIYF.

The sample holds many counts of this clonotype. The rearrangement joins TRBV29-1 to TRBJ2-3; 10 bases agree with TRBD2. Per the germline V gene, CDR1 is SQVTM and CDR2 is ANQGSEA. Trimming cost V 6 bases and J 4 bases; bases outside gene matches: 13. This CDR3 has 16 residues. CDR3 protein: CSVASHSGGPPDTQYF. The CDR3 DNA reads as TGCAGCGTCGCTTCCCATAGCGGGGGGCCCCCAGATACGCAGTATTTT.

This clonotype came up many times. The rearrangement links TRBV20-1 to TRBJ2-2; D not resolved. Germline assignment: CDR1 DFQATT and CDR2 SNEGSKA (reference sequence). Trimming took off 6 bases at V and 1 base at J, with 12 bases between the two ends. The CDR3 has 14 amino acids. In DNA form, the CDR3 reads TGCAGTGCCCGCGGTACGAGGAACACCGGGGAGCTGTTTTTT. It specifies CSARGTRNTGELFF.

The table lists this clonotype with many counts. The CDR3 bases are TGTGCCAGCAGCAAAGACAGGGGTTCCTCCTACGAGCAGTACTTC. This gives the protein CASSKDRGSSYEQYF. The chain carries TRBV21-1 and TRBJ2-7; TRBD1, the D gene given by the table, was not confirmed from the DNA. TRBV21-1 is a listed pseudogene. The length of the CDR3 is 15 residues.

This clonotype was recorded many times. The CDR3 loop is CATSGADTDTQYF. The CDR3 bases are TGTGCCACGTCTGGGGCCGACACAGATACGCAGTATTTT. The rearrangement uses TRBV10-3 and TRBJ2-3, with D possibly being TRBD1 (5 bases). This CDR3 is 13 amino acids long. In germline, CDR1 is ENHRY, CDR2 SYGVKD. V was shortened by 10 bases and J by 2 bases, with 13 bases between the two germline ends.

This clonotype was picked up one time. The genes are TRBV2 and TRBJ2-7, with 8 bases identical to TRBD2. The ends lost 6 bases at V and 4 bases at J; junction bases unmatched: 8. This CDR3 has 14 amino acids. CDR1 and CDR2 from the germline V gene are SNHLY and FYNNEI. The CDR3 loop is CASRAGAHTYEQYF. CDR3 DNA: TGTGCCAGCAGAGCGGGGGCGCATACTTACGAGCAGTACTTC. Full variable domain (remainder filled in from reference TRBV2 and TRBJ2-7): EPEVTQTPSHQVTQMGQEVILRCVPISNHLYFYWYRQILGQKVEFLVSFYNNEISEKSEIFDDQFSVERPDGSNFTLKIRSTKLEDSAMYFCASRAGAHTYEQYFGPGTRLTVT.

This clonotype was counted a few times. The CDR3 coding sequence is TGCAGTGCCATCCTCGGGACGGTCAATGAAAAACTGTTTTTT. Translation gives CSAILGTVNEKLFF. This chain connects TRBV20-1 to TRBJ1-4, with D perhaps TRBD1 (5 bases). Germline values: CDR1 DFQATT, CDR2 SNEGSKA (reference sequence). The CDR3 runs 14 residues. V was cut by 6 bases and J by 5 bases, with 16 bases left in between.

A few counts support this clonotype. DNA of the CDR3: TGTGCCAGCAGTCCCCCGGGGGGTAGCTCCTACGAGCAGTACTTC. Encoded protein: CASSPPGGSSYEQYF. This chain connects TRBV12-3 or TRBV12-4 to TRBJ2-7, with 7 nucleotides matching TRBD2. Unmatched junction bases numbered 7, after V lost 5 bases and J lost 0 bases. The CDR3 sequence is 15 residues long.

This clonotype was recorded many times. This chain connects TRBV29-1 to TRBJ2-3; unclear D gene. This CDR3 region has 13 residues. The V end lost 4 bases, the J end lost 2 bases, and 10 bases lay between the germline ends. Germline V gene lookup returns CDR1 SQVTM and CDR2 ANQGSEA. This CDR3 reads CSVAGRYTDTQYF. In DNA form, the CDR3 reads TGCAGCGTTGCGGGCAGATACACAGATACGCAGTATTTT.

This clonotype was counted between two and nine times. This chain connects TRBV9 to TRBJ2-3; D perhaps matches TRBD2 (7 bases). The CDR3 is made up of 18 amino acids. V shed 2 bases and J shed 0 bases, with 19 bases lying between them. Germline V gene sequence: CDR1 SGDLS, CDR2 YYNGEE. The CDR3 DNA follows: TGTGCCAGCAGCGTTAGTGGATGGGGGGGGGCTAGCACAGATACGCAGTATTTT. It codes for CASSVSGWGGASTDTQYF.

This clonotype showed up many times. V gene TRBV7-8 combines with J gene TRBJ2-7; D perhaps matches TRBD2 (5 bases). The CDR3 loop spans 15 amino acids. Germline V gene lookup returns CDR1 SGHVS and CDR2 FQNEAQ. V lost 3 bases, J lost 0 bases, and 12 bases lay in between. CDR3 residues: CASSFERPYSYEQYF. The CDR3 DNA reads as TGTGCCAGCAGCTTTGAGCGGCCCTACTCCTACGAGCAGTACTTC.

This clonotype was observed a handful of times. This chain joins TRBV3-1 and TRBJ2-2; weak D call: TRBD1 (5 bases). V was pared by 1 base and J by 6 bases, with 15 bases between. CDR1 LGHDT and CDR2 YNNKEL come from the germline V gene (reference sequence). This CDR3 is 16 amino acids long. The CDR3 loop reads CASSQVGHSRAGELFF. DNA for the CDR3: TGTGCCAGCAGCCAAGTTGGACATTCCCGGGCCGGGGAGCTGTTTTTT. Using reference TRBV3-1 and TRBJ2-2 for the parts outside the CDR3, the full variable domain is DTAVSQTPKYLVTQMGNDKSIKCEQNLGHDTMYWYKQDSKKFLKIMFSYNNKELIINETVPNRFSPKSPDKAHLNLHINSLELGDSAVYFCASSQVGHSRAGELFFGEGSRLTVL.